This T cell receptor (beta chain) was sequenced during a study of cytomegalovirus exposure and HLA in healthy donors. Points from the study as a whole: When analyzed later, a missense DCLRE1C variant was found to be linked to TCR beta V- and J-gene trimming.

PCR primers comprised 60 Vbeta and 13 Jbeta primers. This table comes from immunoSEQ multiplex PCR, and its TCRdb copy is limited to in-frame clones, with some not included. The repertoire holds about 130,000 clones, with about 85% as singletons. The CDR3 is made up of 16 amino acids. Germline V CDR1 and CDR2: SSHAT, FNYEAQ (reference sequence). V trimming: 3 bases; J trimming: 2 bases; junction bases outside the gene matches: 2. Turning to this clone: The antigen remains unidentified.

Healthy bone marrow donors formed the donor group. Material for sequencing was PBMCs. This receptor was identified in a boy aged 5 to 17 in good health and CMV-seronegative. V usage is TRBV7-7 and J usage is TRBJ2-3, with 13 bases that match TRBD2. This CDR3 reads CASSLGLAGNTDTQYF. For the CDR3, the DNA is TGTGCCAGCAGCTTGGGACTAGCGGGGAACACAGATACGCAGTATTTT.